This entry describes one T cell receptor beta chain. These data come from a study of lymphopenia after photon versus proton radiotherapy. The assay was immunoSEQ multiplex PCR, and TCRdb's table has in-frame clones only and misses some. This table holds 65,000 to 90,000 clones, around 92% found once. This CDR3 has 13 residues. Trimming stripped 4 bases from V and 7 bases from J, with 14 bases between. Germline lookup yields CDR1 LNHDA and CDR2 SQIVND (reference sequence). Material: peripheral blood, obtained from a patient treated with photon-based radiotherapy. The TCR originated in a woman between 40 and 50 years old with cholangiocarcinoma. The chain employs TRBV19 and TRBJ2-7; D may match TRBD1 or TRBD2 (6 bases each). CDR3 in amino acids: CASSKGGPSEQYF. The CDR3 DNA is TGTGCCAGTAGTAAGGGGGGACCCAGTGAGCAGTACTTC.